This T cell receptor beta chain was sequenced for a study of blood T cell repertoires in COVID-19. In the source study's methods: Estimated nucleated cell counts came from reference gene primer amplification. Using immunoSEQ multiplex PCR, the repertoire was profiled, and TCRdb retains in-frame clones only, with some absent. The V and J calls and clone size were taken over from that table, and D and trimming were inferred from the DNA. Among 280,000 or so clones listed, nearly 90% were seen once. Living in 24 US areas, the participants were between roughly 18 and 90 years of age. Participant-reported clinical history was the basis for cohort assignment. Trimming shortened V by 2 bases and J by 5 bases, and 17 bases separated the two germline ends. Germline assignment: CDR1 SGHDT and CDR2 YYEEEE. The CDR3 contains 15 residues.

The rearrangement joins TRBV5-6 to TRBJ2-7, with D possibly TRBD1 on 5 matching bases. The sample taken for sequencing was PBMCs or T cells enriched from blood (not recorded which). This TCR was recovered from a woman aged 18-35 years with acute COVID-19. CDR3 sequence: CASSFRTQRLHEQYF. Here the CDR3 DNA reads TGTGCCAGCAGCTTCCGGACACAGCGCCTCCACGAGCAGTACTTC. Filled out from reference TRBV5-6 and TRBJ2-7, the complete variable domain reads DAGVTQSPTHLIKTRGQQVTLRCSPKSGHDTVSWYQQALGQGPQFIFQYYEEEERQRGNFPDRFSGHQFPNYSSELNVNALLLGDSALYLCASSFRTQRLHEQYFGPGTRLTVT.